These T cell receptor beta chains were read from a single sample in a study of blood T cell repertoires in COVID-19. Sequencing used immunoSEQ multiplex PCR; TCRdb keeps in-frame clones, though not all of them. The sample has some 350,000 clones; about 90% are singletons. Sequencing was carried out using peripheral blood. These receptor sequences come from a man younger than 35 with active or convalescent COVID-19. The conserved cysteine and the conserved F or W are not part of the CDR3 here.

cdr3_aa: ASSYSGQGRSPLH; v_call: TRBV6-5
cdr3_aa: ASSLGRSPDTQY; v_call: TRBV13
cdr3_aa: AISTGTLGNTIY; v_call: TRBV10-3
cdr3_aa: ASSPRDRGSGANVLT; v_call: TRBV7-3
cdr3_aa: ASSSGTDTQY; v_call: TRBV6-5
cdr3_aa: ASNSRLGGKDSYEQY; v_call: TRBV5-4
cdr3_aa: ASSSGQYDNSPLH; v_call: TRBV7-2
cdr3_aa: ASSPRDRGVPDEAF; v_call: TRBV7-9
cdr3_aa: ASSPQRGSVNTEAF; v_call: TRBV7-9
cdr3_aa: ASPMNTEAF; v_call: TRBV6-5
cdr3_aa: ASSSSGTETQY; v_call: TRBV7-9
cdr3_aa: ASRLQGAAVGWDEQF; v_call: TRBV19
cdr3_aa: ASGQLNEAF; v_call: TRBV27
cdr3_aa: ASSLGGTGSQPQH; v_call: TRBV27
cdr3_aa: ASSMDPRRTYNSPLH; v_call: TRBV19
cdr3_aa: ASSQGGGMPYNEQF; v_call: TRBV4-3
cdr3_aa: ASSFLAGGPGDNEQF; v_call: TRBV7-9
cdr3_aa: ASSLGGVGVSPLH; v_call: TRBV7-2
cdr3_aa: ASSWGQVYDGYT; v_call: TRBV7-9
cdr3_aa: ASSIPAGTYEQY; v_call: TRBV6-2/TRBV6-3
cdr3_aa: SVEGEREDSGANVLT; v_call: TRBV29-1
cdr3_aa: ASSEQGGYNEQF; v_call: TRBV25-1
cdr3_aa: ASSLYRGRRVQETQY; v_call: TRBV28
cdr3_aa: ASSLSPPTNQPQH; v_call: TRBV6-2/TRBV6-3
cdr3_aa: ASSQGQTGNRPQH; v_call: TRBV4-1
cdr3_aa: ASGPSGEKLF; v_call: TRBV12-5
cdr3_aa: ASSQVSGQGFGYT; v_call: TRBV4-2
cdr3_aa: SVEGQGGETQY; v_call: TRBV29-1
cdr3_aa: ASSLEVADEQY; v_call: TRBV7-2
cdr3_aa: ASIPHAAGKETQY; v_call: TRBV5-6
cdr3_aa: ASSSQGSGYT; v_call: TRBV28
cdr3_aa: SVFPRNAGGYTEAF; v_call: TRBV29-1
cdr3_aa: ASSTGAGQVTPWAKNIQY; v_call: TRBV5-1
cdr3_aa: ASSLFGQGTRSGNTIY; v_call: TRBV5-1
cdr3_aa: ASSSLRDRIYNEQF; v_call: TRBV6-5
cdr3_aa: ATSSRTVEAF; v_call: TRBV15
cdr3_aa: ASRGTRGENQPQH; v_call: TRBV28
cdr3_aa: ASSLADRDWGTDTQY; v_call: TRBV7-9
cdr3_aa: ASSQDRGRNEQF; v_call: TRBV19
cdr3_aa: ASSLAGTLGQGDFRTNEKLF; v_call: TRBV7-8
cdr3_aa: ASGPTGGSYEQY; v_call: TRBV28